This TCR beta chain is drawn from a study of OX40 agonist ivuxolimab in advanced cancers. About the study: The dose-escalation cohort was approximately 81% male, with a mean age of approximately 62 years, ranging roughly 20 to 90.

The CDR3 runs 13 residues. Germline CDR1 SEHNR, CDR2 FQNEAQ (reference sequence). Trimming took off 1 base at V and 3 bases at J, with 7 bases between the two ends. Study-wide findings and caveats: More expanded clones were seen, on average, in CD8+ T cells than in CD4+. Antigen specificity remained undetermined for the expanded peripheral T cells. Individuals who were partial responders at 0.1-3.0 mg/kg had clonal expansion that ranked among the lowest.

The method was immunoSEQ multiplex PCR; TCRdb's version includes in-frame clones alone and lacks a portion of them. The sample gives about 59,000 clones, 75% to 90% of which show up once; 3% to 4% is in the top ten. A note on this clone: Its antigen is as yet unknown.

The sample consisted of CD4+ or CD8+ T cells sorted from blood, taken in a trial of the OX40 agonist ivuxolimab. The V and J genes are TRBV7-9 and TRBJ2-7; D gene uncertain. This TCR was sampled from an adult with an advanced solid tumor such as melanoma, head and neck, liver or kidney cancer. In DNA, the CDR3 is TGTGCCAGCAGCTTAGGGTCCGACTACGAGCAGTACTTC. The encoded protein is CASSLGSDYEQYF.